A selection of T cell receptor beta chains follows, all from one sample in a study of blood T cell repertoires in COVID-19. This table comes from immunoSEQ multiplex PCR, and its TCRdb copy is limited to in-frame clones, with some not included. In the table there are 210,000 or so clones, under 95% of which are singletons. The material sequenced was peripheral blood. All receptors come from a man aged 25 to 40 with acute or convalescent COVID-19. CDR3s include the opening cysteine and the closing phenylalanine or tryptophan. Fields, in order: V gene, J gene, CDR3 protein.

>TRBV18|TRBJ2-3
CASSDPGQGAWDTQYF
>TRBV3-1/TRBV3-2|TRBJ1-2
CATARGGNYGYTF
>TRBV21-1|TRBJ1-1
CASSKALSGDTEAFF
>TRBV5-1|TRBJ1-1
CASSSGQFLLTEAFF
>TRBV6-5|TRBJ1-3
CASCPRGLRSATIYF
>TRBV10-2|TRBJ1-6
CASRMALNSPLHF
>TRBV19|TRBJ1-5
CASRTDRGNQPQHF
>TRBV18|TRBJ2-1
CASSIVMGRRLAGGNSYNEQFF
>TRBV6-1|TRBJ1-2
CASSEARTNPEAYGYTF
>TRBV19|TRBJ2-7
CASSLRRSYEQYF
>TRBV29-1|TRBJ2-2
CSVDDRANTGELFF
>TRBV24-1|TRBJ2-6
CATSDSGTGAGGANVLTF
>TRBV28|TRBJ1-1
CASIQNTEAFF
>TRBV10-2|TRBJ2-7
CASTGRVEGEQYF
>TRBV7-2|TRBJ2-2
CASSLVPVRSAGELFF
>TRBV30|TRBJ2-3
CAWSGLAGSRDTQYF
>TRBV5-1|TRBJ2-7
CASSVDRGQVDEQYF
>TRBV30|TRBJ1-2
CAWDTGDRYGYTF
>TRBV7-9|TRBJ2-1
CASSTDVRLAGGQEQFF
>TRBV7-9|TRBJ2-2
CASSPIAGAGVLLFF